These 15 T cell receptor beta chains originate from one sample sequenced in a study of T cell clones after liver transplantation. Here immunoSEQ multiplex PCR was the method, and the copy in TCRdb shows in-frame clones only, minus some. The sample includes around 70,000 clones, 85% to 95% of them seen just once. The sample here was CD4+ T cells from blood, taken around 27 months after liver transplant. All receptors derive from a human patient who received a liver transplant. A subset of T cells may come from the graft donor.

In DNA, the CDR3 is TGTGCCACCAGCAGAGAGAACACCGGGGAGCTGTTTTTT. Residues: CATSRENTGELFF. The rearrangement uses TRBV15 and TRBJ2-2; D uncertain. V lost 0 bases, J lost 1 base, and 0 bases lay in between. The CDR3 is 13 amino acids. Germline V lookup: CDR1 LNHNV, CDR2 YYDKDF (reference sequence).

V usage is TRBV18 and J usage is TRBJ2-1; no firm D call. This CDR3 spans 14 amino acids. V lost 3 bases and J lost 4, with 10 bases in between. Germline CDR1 KGHSH, CDR2 LQKENI. CDR3 DNA sequence: TGTGCCAGCTCACCGAGTCCCTCATACAATGAGCAGTTCTTC. Its protein is CASSPSPSYNEQFF.

The chain carries TRBV9 and TRBJ2-5, with 7 bases lining up with TRBD1. The CDR3 has 14 amino acids. The germline V gene encodes CDR1 SGDLS and CDR2 YYNGEE. The V gene end was trimmed by 0 bases and the J gene end by 4 bases; junction bases not matched to a gene: 3. CDR3 sequence: CASSVGAGGETQYF. CDR3 coding DNA: TGTGCCAGCAGCGTAGGGGCAGGGGGAGAGACCCAGTACTTC.

This chain links TRBV9 with TRBJ1-5; D possibly corresponds to TRBD1 (5 bases). Germline assignment: CDR1 SGDLS and CDR2 YYNGEE. V shed 2 bases and J shed 7 bases, with 10 bases lying between them. The CDR3 length is 13 residues. The CDR3: CASSVQGGQPQHF. The DNA for the CDR3 is TGTGCCAGCAGCGTTCAGGGCGGCCAGCCCCAGCATTTT.

V gene TRBV5-6 combines with J gene TRBJ1-2; 9 bases line up with TRBD1. J lost 7 bases, V lost 3 bases, and 10 bases had no gene match. The germline gives CDR1 SGHDT, CDR2 YYEEEE. There are 15 residues in the CDR3. The CDR3 spells CASSSTGQGTIGYTF. The CDR3, as DNA: TGTGCCAGCAGCTCAACAGGACAGGGGACTATTGGCTACACCTTC.

In the case of this clone: Other DNA sequences in the same sample also yield this CDR3. This sequence joins TRBV7-9 and TRBJ1-4; D unclear. Trimming removed 5 bases from V and 8 bases from J, with 15 bases in between. The CDR3 consists of 14 residues. Per the germline V gene, CDR1 is SEHNR and CDR2 is FQNEAQ (reference sequence). Here the CDR3 DNA reads TGTGCCAGCAGCCCTACGAGGTTCGGCGAAAAACTGTTTTTT. Protein sequence: CASSPTRFGEKLFF.

This clone was recorded at least ten times. V usage is TRBV29-1 and J usage is TRBJ1-1, with D perhaps TRBD1 (5 bases). The germline CDR1 and CDR2 sequences are SQVTM and ANQGSEA. The germline V and J ends were trimmed by 6 bases and 2 bases, with 16 bases remaining between them. The CDR3 has 14 amino acids. The CDR3 DNA reads as TGCAGCGTAGGACACCCTGGGGAAAACACTGAAGCTTTCTTT. Amino acid sequence: CSVGHPGENTEAFF.

The V gene is TRBV7-2, the J gene TRBJ1-2; maybe TRBD1 (5 bases). The V gene's germline CDR1 is SGHTA and CDR2 FQGNSA. This CDR3 region has 14 residues. Trimming removed 2 bases at V and 3 bases at J, with 10 bases between. CDR3: CASSLMGPDYGYTF. The CDR3 DNA is TGTGCCAGCAGCTTAATGGGACCGGACTATGGCTACACCTTC.

In its sample, this clone was seen a few times. The J gene is TRBJ2-7, the V gene TRBV13; D not resolved. V was cut by 5 bases and J by 0 bases, with 5 bases left in between. Germline lookup yields CDR1 PRHDT and CDR2 FYEKMQ (reference sequence). This CDR3 spans 12 amino acids. The CDR3: CASSISSYEQYF. The CDR3 DNA reads TGTGCCAGCAGCATAAGCTCCTACGAGCAGTACTTC.

The chain links TRBV19 to TRBJ2-7; D is tentatively TRBD1 or TRBD2 (5 bases each). The V gene's germline CDR1 is LNHDA and CDR2 SQIVND (reference sequence). The ends were cut back, 4 bases at V and 2 bases at J, with 12 bases in the middle. The CDR3 is made up of 14 amino acids. CDR3 bases: TGTGCCAGTAGTAACCGGGACGGAGCCTACGAGCAGTACTTC. It translates to CASSNRDGAYEQYF.

This sequence joins TRBV11-1 and TRBJ1-5; D perhaps matches TRBD1 (5 bases). Per germline, CDR1 SGHAT and CDR2 FQDESV (reference sequence). The CDR3 runs 13 residues. Trimming stripped 5 bases from V and 6 bases from J, with 11 bases between. DNA of the CDR3: TGTGCCAGCAGCCGGGGGGTTGGTCAGCCCCAGCATTTT. It yields the protein CASSRGVGQPQHF.

The V call is TRBV7-9, the J call TRBJ1-2; D may be TRBD1 (5 bases). V gave up 4 bases and J gave up 4 bases, with 10 bases separating them. The CDR3 length is 13 residues. In germline, CDR1 is SEHNR, CDR2 FQNEAQ (reference sequence). This chain's CDR3 is CASSYDRSYGYTF. CDR3 DNA sequence: TGTGCCAGCAGCTATGACAGATCCTATGGCTACACCTTC.

The rearrangement links TRBV5-6 to TRBJ2-3; TRBD2 matches at 7 bases. CDR1 SGHDT and CDR2 YYEEEE come from the germline V gene. The CDR3 has 16 amino acids. Trimming at V came to 4 bases and at J to 3 bases, leaving 11 bases not matched to a gene. The CDR3 loop is CASSRGVAGLTDTQYF. CDR3 coding DNA: TGTGCCAGCAGCCGGGGGGTAGCGGGCTTAACAGATACGCAGTATTTT.

The chain couples TRBV7-2 to TRBJ2-7; 12 bases fit TRBD2. The V and J ends lost 6 bases and 4 bases, in that order; junction bases with no gene match: 10. CDR3 length: 16 amino acids. Germline V gene lookup returns CDR1 SGHTA and CDR2 FQGNSA. CDR3 protein: CASRPTTSGRTYEQYF. The CDR3 DNA reads as TGTGCCAGCAGGCCCACGACTAGCGGGAGAACGTACGAGCAGTACTTC.

The V call is TRBV11-2, the J call TRBJ2-1; no reliable D call. The length of the CDR3 is 12 residues. Trimming left V 5 bases short and J 9 bases short, with 11 bases between. Germline V gives CDR1 SGHAT, CDR2 FQNNGV. CDR3 region: CASSLGNSEQFF. The CDR3 region has the DNA TGTGCCAGCAGCCTGGGGAATAGTGAGCAGTTCTTC.